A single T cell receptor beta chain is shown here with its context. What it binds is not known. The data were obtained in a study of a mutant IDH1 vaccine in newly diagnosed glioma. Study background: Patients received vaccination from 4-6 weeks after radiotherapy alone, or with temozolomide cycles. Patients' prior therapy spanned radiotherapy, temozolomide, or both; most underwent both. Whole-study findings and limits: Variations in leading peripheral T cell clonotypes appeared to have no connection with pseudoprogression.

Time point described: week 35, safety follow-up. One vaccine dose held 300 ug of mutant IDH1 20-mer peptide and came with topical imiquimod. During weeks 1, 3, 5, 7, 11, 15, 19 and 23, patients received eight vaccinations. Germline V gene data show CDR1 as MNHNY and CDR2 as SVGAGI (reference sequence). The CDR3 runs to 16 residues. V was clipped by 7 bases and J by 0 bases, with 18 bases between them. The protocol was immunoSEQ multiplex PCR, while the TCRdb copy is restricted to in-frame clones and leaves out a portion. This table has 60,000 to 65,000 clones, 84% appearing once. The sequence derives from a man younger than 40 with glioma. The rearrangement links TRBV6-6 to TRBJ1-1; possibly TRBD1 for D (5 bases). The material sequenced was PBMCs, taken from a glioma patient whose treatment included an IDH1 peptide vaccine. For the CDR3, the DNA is TGTGCCAGCACGGCGGAACAGGAGTTAATGAACACTGAAGCTTTCTTT. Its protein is CASTAEQELMNTEAFF.